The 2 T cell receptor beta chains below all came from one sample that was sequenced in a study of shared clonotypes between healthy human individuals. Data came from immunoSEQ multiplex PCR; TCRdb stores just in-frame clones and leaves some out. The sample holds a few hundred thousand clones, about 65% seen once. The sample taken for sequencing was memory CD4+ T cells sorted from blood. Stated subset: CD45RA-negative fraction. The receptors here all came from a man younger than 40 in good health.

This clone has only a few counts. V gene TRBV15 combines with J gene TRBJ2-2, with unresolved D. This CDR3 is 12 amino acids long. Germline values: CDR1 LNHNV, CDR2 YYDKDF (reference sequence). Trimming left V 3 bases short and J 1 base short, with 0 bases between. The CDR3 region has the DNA TGTGCCACCAGCAGGAACACCGGGGAGCTGTTTTTT. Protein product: CATSRNTGELFF.

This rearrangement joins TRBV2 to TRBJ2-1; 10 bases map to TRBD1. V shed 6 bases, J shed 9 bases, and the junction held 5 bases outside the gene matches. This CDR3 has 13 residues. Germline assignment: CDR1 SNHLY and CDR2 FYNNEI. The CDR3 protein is CASRGTGEGEQFF. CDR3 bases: TGTGCCAGCAGAGGGACAGGGGAGGGTGAGCAGTTCTTC. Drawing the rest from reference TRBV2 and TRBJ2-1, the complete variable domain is EPEVTQTPSHQVTQMGQEVILRCVPISNHLYFYWYRQILGQKVEFLVSFYNNEISEKSEIFDDQFSVERPDGSNFTLKIRSTKLEDSAMYFCASRGTGEGEQFFGPGTRLTVL.